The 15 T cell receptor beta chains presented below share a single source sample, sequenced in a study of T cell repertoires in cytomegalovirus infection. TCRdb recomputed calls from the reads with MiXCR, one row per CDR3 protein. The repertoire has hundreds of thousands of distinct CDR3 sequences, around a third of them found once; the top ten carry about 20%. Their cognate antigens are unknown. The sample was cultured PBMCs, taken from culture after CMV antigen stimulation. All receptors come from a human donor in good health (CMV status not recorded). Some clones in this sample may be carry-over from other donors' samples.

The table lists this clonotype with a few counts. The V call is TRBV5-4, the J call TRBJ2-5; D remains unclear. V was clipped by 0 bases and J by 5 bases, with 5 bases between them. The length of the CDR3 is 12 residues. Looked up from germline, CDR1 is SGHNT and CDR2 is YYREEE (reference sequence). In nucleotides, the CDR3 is TGTGCCAGCAGCTTGGTAGACGAGACCCAGTACTTC. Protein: CASSLVDETQYF. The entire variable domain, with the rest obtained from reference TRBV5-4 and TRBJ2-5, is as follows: ETGVTQSPTHLIKTRGQQVTLRCSSQSGHNTVSWYQQALGQGPQFIFQYYREEENGRGNFPPRFSGLQFPNYSSELNVNALELDDSALYLCASSLVDETQYFGPGTRLLVL.

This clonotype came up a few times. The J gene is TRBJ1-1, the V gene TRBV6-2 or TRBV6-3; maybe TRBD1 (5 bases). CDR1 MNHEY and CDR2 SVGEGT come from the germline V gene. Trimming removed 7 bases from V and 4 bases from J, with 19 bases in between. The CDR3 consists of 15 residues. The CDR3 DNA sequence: TGTGCCAGCAACTCAATTCGGCCGGGGGTCACTGAAGCTTTCTTT. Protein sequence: CASNSIRPGVTEAFF.

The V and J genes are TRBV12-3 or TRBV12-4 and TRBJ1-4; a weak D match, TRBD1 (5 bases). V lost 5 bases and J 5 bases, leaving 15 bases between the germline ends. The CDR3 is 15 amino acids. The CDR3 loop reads CASSPTGGWNEKLFF. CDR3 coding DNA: TGTGCCAGCAGTCCAACAGGAGGGTGGAATGAAAAACTGTTTTTT.

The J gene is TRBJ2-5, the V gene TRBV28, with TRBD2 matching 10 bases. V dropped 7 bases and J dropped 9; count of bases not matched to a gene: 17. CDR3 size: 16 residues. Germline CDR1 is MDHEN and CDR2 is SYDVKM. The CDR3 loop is CASTPPLAGRSGAQYF. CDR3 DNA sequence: TGTGCCAGCACCCCCCCACTAGCGGGGCGGTCAGGGGCCCAGTACTTC.

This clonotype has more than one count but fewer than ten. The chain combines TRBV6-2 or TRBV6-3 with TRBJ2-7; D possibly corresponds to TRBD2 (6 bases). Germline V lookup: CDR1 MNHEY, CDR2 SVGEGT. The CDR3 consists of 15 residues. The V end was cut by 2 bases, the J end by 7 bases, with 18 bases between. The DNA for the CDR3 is TGTGCCAGCAGTTACGGGCCCCCTGGGAGGAGAGAGCAGTACTTC. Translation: CASSYGPPGRREQYF.

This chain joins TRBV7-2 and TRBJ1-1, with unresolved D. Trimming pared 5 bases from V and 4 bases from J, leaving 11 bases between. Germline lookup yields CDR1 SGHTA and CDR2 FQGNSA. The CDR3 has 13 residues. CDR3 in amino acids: CASSPPGSTEAFF. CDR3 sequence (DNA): TGTGCCAGCAGCCCCCCTGGGAGCACTGAAGCTTTCTTT.

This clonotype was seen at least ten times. The CDR3 DNA reads as TGTGCCAGCAGAAGATTAGGGACTAGCGGGAGTATCGATACGCAGTATTTT. This translates into CASRRLGTSGSIDTQYF. V is TRBV7-8 and J is TRBJ2-3; 14 bases are a match to TRBD2. The germline CDR1 and CDR2 sequences are SGHVS and FQNEAQ. The trim removed 6 bases at V and 6 bases at J, leaving 11 bases unmatched. The CDR3 covers 17 residues. Using reference TRBV7-8 and TRBJ2-3 for the parts outside the CDR3, the full variable domain is GAGVSQSPRYKVAKRGQDVALRCDPISGHVSLFWYQQALGQGPEFLTYFQNEAQLDKSGLPSDRFFAERPEGSVSTLKIQRTQQEDSAVYLCASRRLGTSGSIDTQYFGPGTRLTVL.

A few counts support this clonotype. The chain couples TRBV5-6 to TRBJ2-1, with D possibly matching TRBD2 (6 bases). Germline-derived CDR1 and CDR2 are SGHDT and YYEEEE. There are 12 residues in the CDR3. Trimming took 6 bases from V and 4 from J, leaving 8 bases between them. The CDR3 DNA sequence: TGTGCCAGCAACCGGGAGTACAATGAGCAGTTCTTC. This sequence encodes CASNREYNEQFF.

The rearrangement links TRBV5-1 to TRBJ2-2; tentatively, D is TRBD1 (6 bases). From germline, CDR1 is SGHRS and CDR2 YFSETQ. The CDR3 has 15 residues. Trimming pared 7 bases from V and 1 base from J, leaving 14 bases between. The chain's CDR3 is CASGATGGNTGELFF. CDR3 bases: TGCGCCAGCGGGGCGACAGGCGGGAACACCGGGGAGCTGTTTTTT.

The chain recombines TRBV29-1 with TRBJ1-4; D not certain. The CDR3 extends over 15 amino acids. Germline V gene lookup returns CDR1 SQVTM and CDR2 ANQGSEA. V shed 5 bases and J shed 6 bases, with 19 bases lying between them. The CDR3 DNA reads TGCAGCGTTACCGCCACGGGGAGAGATTATGAAAAACTGTTTTTT. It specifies CSVTATGRDYEKLFF.

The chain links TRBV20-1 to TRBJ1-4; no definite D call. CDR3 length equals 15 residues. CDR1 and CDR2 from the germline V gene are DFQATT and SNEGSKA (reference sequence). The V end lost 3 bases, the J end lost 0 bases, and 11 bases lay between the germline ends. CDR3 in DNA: TGCAGTGCTAGGGGCGTACTCGCAACTAATGAAAAACTGTTTTTT. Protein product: CSARGVLATNEKLFF.

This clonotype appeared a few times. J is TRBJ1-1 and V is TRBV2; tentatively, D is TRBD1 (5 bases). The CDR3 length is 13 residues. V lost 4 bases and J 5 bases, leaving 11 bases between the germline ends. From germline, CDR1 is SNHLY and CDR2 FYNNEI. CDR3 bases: TGTGCCAGCAGTGGCAGGGTAAGAACTGAAGCTTTCTTT. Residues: CASSGRVRTEAFF. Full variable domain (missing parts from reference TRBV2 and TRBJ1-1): EPEVTQTPSHQVTQMGQEVILRCVPISNHLYFYWYRQILGQKVEFLVSFYNNEISEKSEIFDDQFSVERPDGSNFTLKIRSTKLEDSAMYFCASSGRVRTEAFFGQGTRLTVV.

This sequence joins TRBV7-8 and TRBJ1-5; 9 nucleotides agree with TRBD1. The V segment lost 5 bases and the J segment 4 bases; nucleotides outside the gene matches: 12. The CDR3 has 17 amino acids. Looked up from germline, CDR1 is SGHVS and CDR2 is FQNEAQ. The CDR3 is CASSLRGPDRGNQPQHF. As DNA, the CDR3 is TGTGCCAGCAGCCTAAGAGGCCCCGACAGGGGGAATCAGCCCCAGCATTTT.

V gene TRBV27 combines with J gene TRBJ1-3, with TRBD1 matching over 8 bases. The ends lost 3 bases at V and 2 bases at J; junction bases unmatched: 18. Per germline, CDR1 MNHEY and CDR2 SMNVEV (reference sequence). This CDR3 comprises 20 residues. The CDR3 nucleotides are TGTGCCAGCAGTTTGAGGCGCTCCCTACGTAAGACAGGGGCTGGAAACACCATATATTTT. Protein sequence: CASSLRRSLRKTGAGNTIYF.

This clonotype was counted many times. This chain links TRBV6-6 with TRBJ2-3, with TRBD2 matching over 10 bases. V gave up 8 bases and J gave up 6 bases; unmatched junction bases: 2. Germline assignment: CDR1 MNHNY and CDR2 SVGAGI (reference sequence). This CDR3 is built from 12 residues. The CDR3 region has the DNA TGTGCCAGCTCAGCGGGAGGGGATACGCAGTATTTT. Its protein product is CASSAGGDTQYF.